This T cell receptor (beta chain) was recovered during a study of blood T cell repertoires in COVID-19. Study-level background: Whether acute or convalescent, the COVID-19 samples came from the United States, Italy and Spain.

Method: immunoSEQ multiplex PCR; TCRdb's copy keeps in-frame clones and lacks some. The sample consists of about 330,000 clones, 87% of them appearing once. Germline loops: CDR1 SGHNT, CDR2 YENEEA. V gave up 1 base and J gave up 0 bases, with 10 bases separating them. The CDR3 sequence is 16 residues long. The gene calls are TRBV11-3 and TRBJ1-5; the D is unclear. Material: PBMCs or T cells enriched from blood (not recorded which). The sequence derives from a woman in her 30s who had recovered from COVID-19. The DNA of the CDR3 is TGTGCCAGCAGCTTAGTATACTCCTATAGCAATCAGCCCCAGCATTTT. It encodes CASSLVYSYSNQPQHF.